A single T cell receptor beta chain is shown here with its context. This specimen comes from a study of blood T cell repertoires in COVID-19. On the study more broadly: Acute-phase and convalescent COVID-19 samples originated in the United States, Italy and Spain.

Per the germline V gene, CDR1 is MNHNY and CDR2 is SVGAGI (reference sequence). CDR3 length: 14 amino acids. V was pared by 6 bases and J by 5 bases, with 6 bases of the junction left unmatched. The repertoire was sequenced with immunoSEQ multiplex PCR; TCRdb's copy has only in-frame clones and lacks some. The sample records about 160,000 clones, about four fifths being singletons. Seattle cases were enrolled at active infection and followed longitudinally. The sequencing sample was made of peripheral blood. V and J are TRBV6-6 and TRBJ1-2, with 10 positions matching TRBD1. The source is a woman aged 60-75 years with COVID-19, enrolled during active disease. CDR3 region: CASRGQGVGYGYTF. The CDR3 DNA reads TGTGCCAGCAGAGGACAGGGGGTGGGATATGGCTACACCTTC.